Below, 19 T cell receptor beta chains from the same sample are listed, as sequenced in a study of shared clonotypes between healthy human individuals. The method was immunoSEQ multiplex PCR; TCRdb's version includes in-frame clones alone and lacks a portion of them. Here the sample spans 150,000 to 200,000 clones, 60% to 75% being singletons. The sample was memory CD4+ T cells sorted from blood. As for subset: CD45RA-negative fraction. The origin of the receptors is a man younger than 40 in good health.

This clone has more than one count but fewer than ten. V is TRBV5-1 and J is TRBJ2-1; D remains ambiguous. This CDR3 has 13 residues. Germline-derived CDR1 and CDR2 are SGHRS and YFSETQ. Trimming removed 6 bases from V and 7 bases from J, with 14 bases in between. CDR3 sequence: CASTSTLGNEQFF. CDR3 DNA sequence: TGCGCCAGCACCTCTACCCTGGGAAATGAGCAGTTCTTC.

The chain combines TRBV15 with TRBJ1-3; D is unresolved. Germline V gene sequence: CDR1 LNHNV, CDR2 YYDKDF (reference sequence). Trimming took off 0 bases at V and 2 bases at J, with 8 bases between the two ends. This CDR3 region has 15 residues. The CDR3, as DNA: TGTGCCACCAGCAGAGACAGGATTACTGGAAACACCATATATTTT. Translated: CATSRDRITGNTIYF. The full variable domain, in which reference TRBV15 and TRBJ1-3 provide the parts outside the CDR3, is DAMVIQNPRYQVTQFGKPVTLSCSQTLNHNVMYWYQQKSSQAPKLLFHYYDKDFNNEADTPDNFQSRRPNTSFCFLDIRSPGLGDTAMYLCATSRDRITGNTIYFGEGSWLTVV.

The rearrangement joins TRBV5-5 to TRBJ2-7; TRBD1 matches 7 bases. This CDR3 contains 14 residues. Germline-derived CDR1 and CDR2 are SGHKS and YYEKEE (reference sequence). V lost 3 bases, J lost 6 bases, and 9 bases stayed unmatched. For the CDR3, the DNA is TGTGCCAGCAGCTCAGGGCCCCAGGGGGTCGAGCAGTACTTC. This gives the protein CASSSGPQGVEQYF. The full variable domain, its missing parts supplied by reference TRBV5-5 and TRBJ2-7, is DAGVTQSPTHLIKTRGQQVTLRCSPISGHKSVSWYQQVLGQGPQFIFQYYEKEERGRGNFPDRFSARQFPNYSSELNVNALLLGDSALYLCASSSGPQGVEQYFGPGTRLTVT.

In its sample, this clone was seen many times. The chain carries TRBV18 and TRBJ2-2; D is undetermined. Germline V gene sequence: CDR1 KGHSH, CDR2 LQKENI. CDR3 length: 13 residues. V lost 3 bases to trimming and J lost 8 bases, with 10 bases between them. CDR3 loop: CASSPQVAGELFF. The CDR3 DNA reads TGTGCCAGCTCACCTCAAGTCGCGGGGGAGCTGTTTTTT.

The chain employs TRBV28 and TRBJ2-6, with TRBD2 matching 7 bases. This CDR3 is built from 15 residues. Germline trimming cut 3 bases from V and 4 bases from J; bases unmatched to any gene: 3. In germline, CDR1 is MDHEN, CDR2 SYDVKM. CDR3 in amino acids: CASSLERGGANVLTF. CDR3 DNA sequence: TGTGCCAGCAGTTTGGAGCGGGGAGGGGCCAACGTCCTGACTTTC.

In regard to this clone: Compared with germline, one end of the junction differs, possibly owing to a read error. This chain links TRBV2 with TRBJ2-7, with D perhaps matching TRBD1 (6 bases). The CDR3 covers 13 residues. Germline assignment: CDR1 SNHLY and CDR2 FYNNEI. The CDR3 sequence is CVSTLGGSDEQYF. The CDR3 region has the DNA TGTGTCAGCACGCTAGGGGGTTCCGACGAGCAGTACTTC.

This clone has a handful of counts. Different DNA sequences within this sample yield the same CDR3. The CDR3 sequence: CASSLVGGSSYEQYF. CDR3 coding DNA: TGTGCCAGCAGCTTAGTCGGTGGTAGCTCCTACGAGCAGTACTTC. This chain connects TRBV11-2 to TRBJ2-7; D gene unclear. Germline V lookup: CDR1 SGHAT, CDR2 FQNNGV. Between the trimmed V and J ends, which lost 1 base and 0 bases, there was a span of 10 bases. The CDR3 loop spans 15 amino acids.

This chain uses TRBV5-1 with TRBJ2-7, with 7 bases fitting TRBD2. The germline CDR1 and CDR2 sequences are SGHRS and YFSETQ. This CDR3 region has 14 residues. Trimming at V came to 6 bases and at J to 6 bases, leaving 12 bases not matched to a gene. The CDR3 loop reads CASNPGLDRGEQYF. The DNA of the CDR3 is TGCGCCAGCAACCCCGGACTAGATCGGGGCGAGCAGTACTTC.

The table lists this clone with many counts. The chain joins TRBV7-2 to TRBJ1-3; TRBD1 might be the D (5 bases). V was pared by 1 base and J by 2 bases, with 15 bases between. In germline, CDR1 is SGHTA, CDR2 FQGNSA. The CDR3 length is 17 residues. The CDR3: CASSLGFLGPTGNTIYF. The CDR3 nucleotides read TGTGCCAGCAGCTTAGGGTTTCTGGGGCCAACTGGAAACACCATATATTTT.

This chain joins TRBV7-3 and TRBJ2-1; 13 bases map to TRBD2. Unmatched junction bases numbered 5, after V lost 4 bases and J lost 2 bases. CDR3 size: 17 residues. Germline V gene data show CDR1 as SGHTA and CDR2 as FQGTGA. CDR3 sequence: CASSSRLAGGAYNEQFF. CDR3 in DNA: TGTGCCAGCAGCTCGCGACTAGCGGGAGGAGCCTACAATGAGCAGTTCTTC.

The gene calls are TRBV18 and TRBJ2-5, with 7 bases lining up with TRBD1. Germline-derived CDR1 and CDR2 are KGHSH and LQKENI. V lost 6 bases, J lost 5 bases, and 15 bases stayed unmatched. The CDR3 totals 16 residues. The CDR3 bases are TGTGCCAGCTCCCGCAGTACAGGGGATTTCGCTGAGACCCAGTACTTC. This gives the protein CASSRSTGDFAETQYF.

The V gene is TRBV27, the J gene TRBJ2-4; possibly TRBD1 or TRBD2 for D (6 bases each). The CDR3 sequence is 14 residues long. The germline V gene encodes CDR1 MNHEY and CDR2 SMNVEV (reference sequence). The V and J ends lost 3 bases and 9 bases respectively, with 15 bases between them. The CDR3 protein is CASSFGGRSGIQYF. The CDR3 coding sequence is TGTGCCAGCAGTTTTGGGGGGCGGTCGGGCATTCAGTACTTC.

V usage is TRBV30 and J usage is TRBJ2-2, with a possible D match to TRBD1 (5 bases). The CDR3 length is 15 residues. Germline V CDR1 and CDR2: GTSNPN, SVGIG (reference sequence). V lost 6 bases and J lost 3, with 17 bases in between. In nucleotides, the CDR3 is TGTGCCTGCCATACAGGTTCCCTCGACACCGGGGAGCTGTTTTTT. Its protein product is CACHTGSLDTGELFF.

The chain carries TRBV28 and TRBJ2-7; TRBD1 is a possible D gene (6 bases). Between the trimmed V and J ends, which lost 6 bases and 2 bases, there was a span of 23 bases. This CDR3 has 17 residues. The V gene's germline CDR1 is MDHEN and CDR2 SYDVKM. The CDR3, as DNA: TGTGCCAGCAGCCAGGGGCAGGGGTTAGGACGGACCTACGAGCAGTACTTC. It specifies CASSQGQGLGRTYEQYF.

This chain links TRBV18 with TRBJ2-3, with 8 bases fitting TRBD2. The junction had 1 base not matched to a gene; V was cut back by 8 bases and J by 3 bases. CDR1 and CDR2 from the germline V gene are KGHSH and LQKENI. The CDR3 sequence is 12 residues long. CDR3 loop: CASRLATDTQYF. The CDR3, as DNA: TGTGCCAGCCGACTAGCGACAGATACGCAGTATTTT.

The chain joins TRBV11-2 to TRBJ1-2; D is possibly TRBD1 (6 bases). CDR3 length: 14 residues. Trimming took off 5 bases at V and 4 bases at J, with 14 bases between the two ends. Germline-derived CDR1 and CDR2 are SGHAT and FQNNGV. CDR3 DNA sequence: TGTGCCAGCAGCCGCACAGGGTTGTTCTATGGCTACACCTTC. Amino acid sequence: CASSRTGLFYGYTF. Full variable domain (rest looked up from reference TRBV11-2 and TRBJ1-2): EAGVAQSPRYKIIEKRQSVAFWCNPISGHATLYWYQQILGQGPKLLIQFQNNGVVDDSQLPKDRFSAERLKGVDSTLKIQPAKLEDSAVYLCASSRTGLFYGYTFGSGTRLTVV.

The CDR3 DNA sequence: TGCGCCAGCAGCCAAGAGGCTAGCGCGGATACGCAGTATTTT. This encodes CASSQEASADTQYF. The chain is built from TRBV4-3 and TRBJ2-3, with a possible D match to TRBD2 (6 bases). CDR1 and CDR2 from the germline V gene are LGHNA and YSLEER. This CDR3 region has 14 residues. V was pared by 0 bases and J by 6 bases, with 10 bases between.

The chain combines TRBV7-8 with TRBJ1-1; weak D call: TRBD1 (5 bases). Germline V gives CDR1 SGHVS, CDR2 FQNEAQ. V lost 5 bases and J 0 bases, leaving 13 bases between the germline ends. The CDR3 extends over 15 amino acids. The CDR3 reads CASSPRRGLNTEAFF. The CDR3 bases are TGTGCCAGCAGCCCACGGCGGGGCTTGAACACTGAAGCTTTCTTT.

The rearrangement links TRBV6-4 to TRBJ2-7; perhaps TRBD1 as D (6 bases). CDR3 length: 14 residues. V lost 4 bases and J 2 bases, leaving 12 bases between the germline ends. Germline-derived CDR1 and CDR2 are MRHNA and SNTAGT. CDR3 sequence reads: CASSAPGQTYEQYF. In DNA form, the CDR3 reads TGTGCCAGCAGTGCCCCCGGACAGACCTACGAGCAGTACTTC.